This TCR beta chain emerged from a study of blood T cell repertoires in COVID-19. Seattle's enrolled individuals joined amid active infection and were then monitored longitudinally. How the authors handled the data: Reference gene primers were amplified, and this amplification served to estimate nucleated cell counts. Profiling relied on immunoSEQ multiplex PCR, and the TCRdb table lists in-frame clones only, not all of them. V and J calls and clone size follow that table, whereas D and trimming were derived from the DNA. This sample yields fewer than 200,000 clones, of which approximately 90% are seen a single time; around 5% belongs to the top ten. Sequenced: peripheral blood. The origin of this receptor is a man between 18 and 29 years old with COVID-19, enrolled during active disease.

The CDR3 loop is CASSKVRGYEQYF. Written as DNA, the CDR3 is TGTGCCAGCAGCAAGGTCCGGGGCTACGAGCAGTACTTC. The rearrangement links TRBV7-9 to TRBJ2-7; D possibly corresponds to TRBD2 (5 bases). V lost 5 bases, J lost 3 bases, and 11 bases lay in between. The CDR3 length is 13 residues. In germline, CDR1 is SEHNR, CDR2 FQNEAQ (reference sequence).